This entry describes one T cell receptor beta chain. This specimen comes from a study of blood T cell repertoires in COVID-19. On the study more broadly: The samples span acute and convalescent COVID-19 from the United States, Italy and Spain. The analysed material was cDNA or gDNA that came from T cells, B-cell-depleted T cells, or PBMCs.

CDR1 and CDR2 from the germline V gene are LGHNA and YNFKEQ. The CDR3 extends over 16 amino acids. The J segment lost 4 bases and the V segment lost 1 base, leaving 6 bases of the junction unmatched. In the authors' workflow: Reference gene primer amplification gave estimated nucleated cell counts. Profiling relied on immunoSEQ multiplex PCR, and the TCRdb table lists in-frame clones only, not all of them. That table is the source of V, J and clone size, and D and trimming were worked out from the DNA. Seen here are 100,000 to 130,000 clones, 75% to 95% observed once, and the top ten hold roughly 1.2%.

Sequencing input: peripheral blood. The sequence came from a woman in her thirties with acute or convalescent COVID-19. The chain couples TRBV4-2 to TRBJ2-7; 11 bases match TRBD1. CDR3 bases: TGTGCCAGCAGCCAAGCTTGGACAGGGGGCGTTTACGAGCAGTACTTC. Translating gives CASSQAWTGGVYEQYF.